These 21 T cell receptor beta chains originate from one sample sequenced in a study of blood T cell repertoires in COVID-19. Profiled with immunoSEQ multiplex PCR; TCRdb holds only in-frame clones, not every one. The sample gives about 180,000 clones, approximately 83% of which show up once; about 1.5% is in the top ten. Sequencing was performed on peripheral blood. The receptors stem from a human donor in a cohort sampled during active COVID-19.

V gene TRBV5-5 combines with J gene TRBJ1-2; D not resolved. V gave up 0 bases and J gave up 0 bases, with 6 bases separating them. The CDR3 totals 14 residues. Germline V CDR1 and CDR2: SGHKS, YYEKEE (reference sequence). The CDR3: CASSLDRSNYGYTF. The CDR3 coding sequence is TGTGCCAGCAGCTTGGACAGATCTAACTATGGCTACACCTTC.

CDR3 coding DNA: TGCGCCAGCAGCCAAGATCGAGGGGGCAGTCAGCCCCAGCATTTT. Its protein is CASSQDRGGSQPQHF. J is TRBJ1-5 and V is TRBV4-3, with 7 bases lining up with TRBD1. V gave up 0 bases and J gave up 6 bases; unmatched junction bases: 5. The germline V gene encodes CDR1 LGHNA and CDR2 YSLEER. The CDR3 spans 15 residues.

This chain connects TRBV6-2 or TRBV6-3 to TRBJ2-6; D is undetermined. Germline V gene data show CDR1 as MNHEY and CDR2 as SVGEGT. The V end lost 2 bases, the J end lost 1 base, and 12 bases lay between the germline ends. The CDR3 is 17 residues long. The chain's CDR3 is CASSYPPAGSGANVLTF. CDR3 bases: TGTGCCAGCAGTTACCCCCCCGCCGGGTCTGGGGCCAACGTCCTGACTTTC.

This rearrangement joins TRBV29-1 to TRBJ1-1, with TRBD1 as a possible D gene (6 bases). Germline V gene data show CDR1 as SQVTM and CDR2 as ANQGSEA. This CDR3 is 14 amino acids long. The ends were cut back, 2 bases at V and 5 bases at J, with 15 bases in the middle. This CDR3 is CSVEPPGVRTEAFF. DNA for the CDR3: TGCAGCGTTGAACCTCCAGGGGTTAGAACTGAAGCTTTCTTT.

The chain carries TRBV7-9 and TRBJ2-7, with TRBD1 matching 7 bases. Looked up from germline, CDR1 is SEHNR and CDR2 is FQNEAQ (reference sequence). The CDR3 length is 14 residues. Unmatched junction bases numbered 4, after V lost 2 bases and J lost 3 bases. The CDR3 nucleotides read TGTGCCAGCAGCTTACAGGCAGGGGGCTACGAGCAGTACTTC. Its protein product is CASSLQAGGYEQYF.

The CDR3 protein is CASSPDRLAFF. CDR3 coding DNA: TGTGCCAGCAGCCCCGACAGGTTAGCTTTCTTT. V and J are TRBV12-3 or TRBV12-4 and TRBJ1-1; possible D gene TRBD1, 6 bases. V dropped 6 bases and J dropped 10 bases, with 12 bases sitting between them. This CDR3 is 11 amino acids long.

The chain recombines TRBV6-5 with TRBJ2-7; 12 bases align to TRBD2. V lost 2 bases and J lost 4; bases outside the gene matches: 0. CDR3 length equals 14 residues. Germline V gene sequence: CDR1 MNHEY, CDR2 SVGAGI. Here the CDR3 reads CASSYGLAGYEQYF. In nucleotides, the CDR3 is TGTGCCAGCAGTTACGGACTAGCGGGATACGAGCAGTACTTC.

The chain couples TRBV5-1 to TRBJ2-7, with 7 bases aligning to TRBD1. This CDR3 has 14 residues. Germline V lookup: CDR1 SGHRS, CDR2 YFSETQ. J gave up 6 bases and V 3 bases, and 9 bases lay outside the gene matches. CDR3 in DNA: TGCGCCAGCAGCTCCCGACAGGGTAGGCGCGAGCAGTACTTC. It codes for CASSSRQGRREQYF.

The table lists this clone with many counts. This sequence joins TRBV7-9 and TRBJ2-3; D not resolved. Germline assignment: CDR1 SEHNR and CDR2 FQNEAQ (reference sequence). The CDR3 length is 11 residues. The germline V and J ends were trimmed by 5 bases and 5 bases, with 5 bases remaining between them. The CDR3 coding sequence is TGTGCCAGCAGCGCAGTAGATACGCAGTATTTT. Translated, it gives CASSAVDTQYF.

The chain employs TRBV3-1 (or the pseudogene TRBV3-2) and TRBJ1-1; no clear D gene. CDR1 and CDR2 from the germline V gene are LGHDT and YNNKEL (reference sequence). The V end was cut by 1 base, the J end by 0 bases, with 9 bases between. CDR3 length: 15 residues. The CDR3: CASSQATAMNTEAFF. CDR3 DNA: TGTGCCAGCAGCCAAGCCACAGCAATGAACACTGAAGCTTTCTTT.

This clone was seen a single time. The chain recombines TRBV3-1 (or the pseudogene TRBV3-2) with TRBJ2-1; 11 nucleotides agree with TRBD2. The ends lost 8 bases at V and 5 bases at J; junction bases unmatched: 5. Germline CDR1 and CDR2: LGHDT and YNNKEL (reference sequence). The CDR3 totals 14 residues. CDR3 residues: CASLRSGGDNEQFF. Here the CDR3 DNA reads TGTGCCAGCCTACGTAGCGGGGGGGACAATGAGCAGTTCTTC.

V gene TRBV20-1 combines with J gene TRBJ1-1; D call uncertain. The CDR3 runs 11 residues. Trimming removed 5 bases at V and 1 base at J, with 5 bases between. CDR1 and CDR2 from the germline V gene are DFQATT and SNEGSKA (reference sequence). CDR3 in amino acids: CSAYRNTEAFF. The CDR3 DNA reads TGCAGTGCTTACAGGAACACTGAAGCTTTCTTT.

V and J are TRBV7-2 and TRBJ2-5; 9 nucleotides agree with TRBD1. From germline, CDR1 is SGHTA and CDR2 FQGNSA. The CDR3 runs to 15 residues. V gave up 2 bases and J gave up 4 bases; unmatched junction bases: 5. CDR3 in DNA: TGTGCCAGCAGCTTAAACAGGGGGCCTGGAGAGACCCAGTACTTC. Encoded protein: CASSLNRGPGETQYF. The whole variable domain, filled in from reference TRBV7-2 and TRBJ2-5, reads GAGVSQSPSNKVTEKGKDVELRCDPISGHTALYWYRQSLGQGLEFLIYFQGNSAPDKSGLPSDRFSAERTGGSVSTLTIQRTQQEDSAVYLCASSLNRGPGETQYFGPGTRLLVL.

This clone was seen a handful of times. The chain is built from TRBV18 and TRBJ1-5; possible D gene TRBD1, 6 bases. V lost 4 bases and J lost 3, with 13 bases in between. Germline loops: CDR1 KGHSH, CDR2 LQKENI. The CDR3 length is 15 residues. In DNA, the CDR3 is TGTGCCAGCTCACGGACAGAAGAAAACAATCAGCCCCAGCATTTT. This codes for CASSRTEENNQPQHF.

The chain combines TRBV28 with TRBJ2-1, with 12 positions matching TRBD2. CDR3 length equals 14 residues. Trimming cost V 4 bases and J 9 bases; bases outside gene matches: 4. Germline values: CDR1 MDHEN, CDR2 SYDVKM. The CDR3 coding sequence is TGTGCCAGCAGTTCCGGGACTAGCGGGTCTGAGCAGTTCTTC. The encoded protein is CASSSGTSGSEQFF.

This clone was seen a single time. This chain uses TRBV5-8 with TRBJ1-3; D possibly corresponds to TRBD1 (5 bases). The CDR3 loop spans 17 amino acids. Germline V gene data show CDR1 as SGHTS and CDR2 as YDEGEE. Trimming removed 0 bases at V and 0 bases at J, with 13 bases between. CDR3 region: CASSLGVREPSGNTIYF. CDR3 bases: TGTGCCAGCAGCTTGGGGGTCAGGGAACCCTCTGGAAACACCATATATTTT.

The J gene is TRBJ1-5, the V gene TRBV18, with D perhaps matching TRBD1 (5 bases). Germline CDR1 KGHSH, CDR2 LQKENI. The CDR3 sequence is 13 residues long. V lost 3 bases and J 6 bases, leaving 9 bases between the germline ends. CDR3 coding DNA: TGTGCCAGCTCACCGGGGGGAGGTCAGCCCCAGCATTTT. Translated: CASSPGGGQPQHF.

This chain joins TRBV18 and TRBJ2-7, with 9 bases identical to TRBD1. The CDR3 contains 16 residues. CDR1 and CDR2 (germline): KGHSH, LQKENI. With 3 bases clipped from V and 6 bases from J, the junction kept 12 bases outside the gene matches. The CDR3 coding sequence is TGTGCCAGCTCACCTCCCAAGGGACAGGGTCTTCCCGAGCAGTACTTC. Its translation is CASSPPKGQGLPEQYF.

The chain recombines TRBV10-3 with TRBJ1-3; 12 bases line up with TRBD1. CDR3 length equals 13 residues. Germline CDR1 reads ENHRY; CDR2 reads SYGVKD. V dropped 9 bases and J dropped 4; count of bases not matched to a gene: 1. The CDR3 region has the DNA TGTGCCATGGGGACAGGGGGCGGAAACACCATATATTTT. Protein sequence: CAMGTGGGNTIYF.

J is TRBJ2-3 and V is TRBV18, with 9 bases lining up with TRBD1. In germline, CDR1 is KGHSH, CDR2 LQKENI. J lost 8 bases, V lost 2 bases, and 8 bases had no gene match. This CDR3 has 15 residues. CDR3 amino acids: CASSPGTGRLGTQYF. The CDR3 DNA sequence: TGTGCCAGCTCACCAGGGACAGGGAGGTTAGGTACGCAGTATTTT.

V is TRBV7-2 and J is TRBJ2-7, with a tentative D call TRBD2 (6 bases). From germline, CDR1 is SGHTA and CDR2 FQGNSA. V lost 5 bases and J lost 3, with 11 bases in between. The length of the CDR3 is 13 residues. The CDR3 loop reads CASSPPGDYEQYF. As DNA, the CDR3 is TGTGCCAGCAGCCCCCCGGGGGACTACGAGCAGTACTTC.